This T cell receptor beta chain was captured by sequencing in a study of blood T cell repertoires in COVID-19. Overall study context: Both acute and convalescent COVID-19 samples were obtained from the United States, Italy and Spain. T cells, B-cell-depleted T cells, or PBMCs provided the cDNA or gDNA that served as material.

Germline CDR1 is SEHNR and CDR2 is FQNEAQ (reference sequence). The CDR3 has 15 residues. Trimming stripped 1 base from V and 4 bases from J, with 13 bases between. Authors' processing steps: Cell counts per sample came from amplifying reference gene primers. TCRdb's table, derived via immunoSEQ multiplex PCR, lists solely in-frame clones and lacks some. V and J calls and clone size are given by that table; D and trimming were obtained from the DNA. Of fewer than 200,000 clones in the sample, around four fifths are singletons; the top ten hold about 10%. The V call is TRBV7-9, the J call TRBJ1-2; perhaps TRBD1 as D (6 bases). The TCR sequence derives from a woman over 75 with active or convalescent COVID-19. Material for sequencing was peripheral blood. The CDR3 nucleotides are TGTGCCAGCAGCTTAGATAGCAGGGGTGCCTATGGCTACACCTTC. Residues: CASSLDSRGAYGYTF.